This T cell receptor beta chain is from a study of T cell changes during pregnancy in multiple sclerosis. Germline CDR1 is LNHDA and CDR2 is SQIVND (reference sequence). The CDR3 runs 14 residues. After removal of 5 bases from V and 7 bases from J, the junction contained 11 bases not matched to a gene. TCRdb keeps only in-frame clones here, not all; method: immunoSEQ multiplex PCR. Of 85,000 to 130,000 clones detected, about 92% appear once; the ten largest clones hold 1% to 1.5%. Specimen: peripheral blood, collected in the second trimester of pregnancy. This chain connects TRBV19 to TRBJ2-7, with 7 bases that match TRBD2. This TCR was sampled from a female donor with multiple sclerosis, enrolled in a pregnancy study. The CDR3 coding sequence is TGTGCCAGTAGTGTGGTTGGCGGGAGAGGGGAGCAGTACTTC. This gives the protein CASSVVGGRGEQYF.